These 31 T cell receptor beta chains share one sample of origin, sequenced in a study of blood T cell repertoires in COVID-19. Method: immunoSEQ multiplex PCR; TCRdb's copy keeps in-frame clones and lacks some. Here the sample spans around 69,000 clones, over 80% being singletons. The sequenced sample was peripheral blood. The receptor source for this set is a woman aged 60-70 years with acute or convalescent COVID-19.

The chain links TRBV7-2 to TRBJ2-7; 7 positions match TRBD1. V dropped 4 bases and J dropped 1; count of bases not matched to a gene: 7. This CDR3 region has 15 residues. The germline V gene encodes CDR1 SGHTA and CDR2 FQGNSA. The CDR3, as DNA: TGTGCCAGCAGCTACTATCGGGACAGATCCTACGAGCAGTACTTC. Translation gives CASSYYRDRSYEQYF.

V gene TRBV3-1 (or the pseudogene TRBV3-2) combines with J gene TRBJ1-2, with 9 bases aligning to TRBD1. The germline CDR1 and CDR2 sequences are LGHDT and YNNKEL (reference sequence). This CDR3 has 14 amino acids. With V trimmed by 4 bases and J by 4 bases, 4 bases remained unmatched. This CDR3 is CASSLLQGAYGYTF. As DNA, the CDR3 is TGTGCCAGCAGCCTCCTACAGGGGGCCTATGGCTACACCTTC.

This rearrangement joins TRBV5-1 to TRBJ2-1; possibly TRBD2 for D (5 bases). V lost 0 bases and J 3 bases, leaving 13 bases between the germline ends. From germline, CDR1 is SGHRS and CDR2 YFSETQ. CDR3 size: 16 residues. CDR3 amino acids: CASSLAASGYYNEQFF. The CDR3 DNA is TGCGCCAGCAGCTTGGCCGCCAGCGGATACTACAATGAGCAGTTCTTC.

The chain couples TRBV6-5 to TRBJ2-7; TRBD2 matches 8 bases. Trimming cost V 3 bases and J 4 bases; bases outside gene matches: 11. Per the germline V gene, CDR1 is MNHEY and CDR2 is SVGAGI. CDR3 length: 16 amino acids. DNA for the CDR3: TGTGCCAGCAGTTATGCCAAGGGCGCGGGAGGATACGAGCAGTACTTC. It codes for CASSYAKGAGGYEQYF.

The chain combines TRBV6-1 with TRBJ1-1; weak D call: TRBD1 (6 bases). Germline loops: CDR1 MNHNS, CDR2 SASEGT. The CDR3 is 16 amino acids. V gave up 0 bases and J gave up 0 bases, with 11 bases separating them. The CDR3 loop reads CASSEAPGQLNTEAFF. CDR3 coding DNA: TGTGCCAGCAGTGAAGCGCCGGGACAACTGAACACTGAAGCTTTCTTT.

This chain links TRBV3-1 (or the pseudogene TRBV3-2) with TRBJ2-1; 7 positions agree with TRBD2. Germline values: CDR1 LGHDT, CDR2 YNNKEL (reference sequence). There are 16 residues in the CDR3. After removal of 3 bases from V and 4 bases from J, the junction contained 9 bases not matched to a gene. In DNA, the CDR3 is TGTGCCAGCAGCCACACGGGGGGAGCGAGTTACAATGAGCAGTTCTTC. This gives the protein CASSHTGGASYNEQFF.

This chain links TRBV5-1 with TRBJ2-5; perhaps TRBD1 as D (5 bases). Germline V lookup: CDR1 SGHRS, CDR2 YFSETQ. CDR3 length: 14 amino acids. V was clipped by 3 bases and J by 3 bases, with 12 bases between them. The CDR3 nucleotides read TGCGCCAGCAGCTCATCAGGGTTAGAAGAGACCCAGTACTTC. It is translated as CASSSSGLEETQYF.

Written as DNA, the CDR3 is TGTGCCAGCTCACCAAGTTCTTCGGGACTACAAGAGACCCAGTACTTC. Its translation: CASSPSSSGLQETQYF. J is TRBJ2-5 and V is TRBV18, with TRBD2 identical over 7 bases. This CDR3 has 16 residues. Germline V lookup: CDR1 KGHSH, CDR2 LQKENI. The junction had 8 bases not matched to a gene; V was cut back by 2 bases and J by 2 bases.

The chain uses TRBV18 and TRBJ2-1, with D possibly being TRBD1 (6 bases). Per the germline V gene, CDR1 is KGHSH and CDR2 is LQKENI. V dropped 5 bases and J dropped 1 base, with 21 bases sitting between them. This CDR3 has 18 residues. In DNA form, the CDR3 reads TGTGCCAGCTCAGAAAGCCGACAGGCTAGAAGGTCCTACAATGAGCAGTTCTTC. Its protein is CASSESRQARRSYNEQFF.

This clone occurred a few times. This chain connects TRBV4-2 to TRBJ1-3, with 7 bases fitting TRBD1. With V trimmed by 0 bases and J by 2 bases, 1 base remained unmatched. CDR1 and CDR2 (germline): LGHNA, YNFKEQ. The CDR3 has 15 amino acids. The chain's CDR3 is CASSQDGTAGNTIYF. In DNA, the CDR3 is TGTGCCAGCAGCCAAGACGGGACAGCTGGAAACACCATATATTTT.

The gene calls are TRBV12-3 or TRBV12-4 and TRBJ2-2, with TRBD1 matching over 7 bases. V shed 7 bases and J 6 bases; nucleotides not matched to a gene: 5. This CDR3 is 13 amino acids long. CDR3 amino acids: CASNDRESGELFF. CDR3 sequence (DNA): TGTGCCAGCAACGACAGGGAATCCGGGGAGCTGTTTTTT.

The chain links TRBV6-6 to TRBJ2-2, with 10 bases that match TRBD1. V lost 5 bases, J lost 7 bases, and 16 bases stayed unmatched. Per the germline V gene, CDR1 is MNHNY and CDR2 is SVGAGI (reference sequence). The CDR3 is 18 residues long. The DNA for the CDR3 is TGTGCCAGCAGTCAGAGAGGTGGCTGGACAGGGGGAATCGGGGAGCTGTTTTTT. Its protein is CASSQRGGWTGGIGELFF.

This clone showed up just a few times. The chain recombines TRBV15 with TRBJ1-5; D perhaps matches TRBD1 (5 bases). This CDR3 contains 15 residues. Trimming cost V 0 bases and J 3 bases, with 9 bases left between them. Germline-derived CDR1 and CDR2 are LNHNV and YYDKDF (reference sequence). The CDR3 DNA sequence: TGTGCCACCAGCAGAGATAAGGGGTACAATCAGCCCCAGCATTTT. This sequence encodes CATSRDKGYNQPQHF.

This clone is a singleton in its sample. The chain carries TRBV11-1 and TRBJ1-2; D not resolved. Trimming stripped 5 bases from V and 7 bases from J, with 11 bases between. The germline gives CDR1 SGHAT, CDR2 FQDESV (reference sequence). The CDR3 runs 12 residues. The CDR3 DNA reads as TGTGCCAGCAGCCCTACGGGTATTGGCTACACCTTC. This gives the protein CASSPTGIGYTF.

This clone was observed a handful of times. The chain links TRBV19 to TRBJ1-5; 7 bases map to TRBD1. Trimming at V came to 4 bases and at J to 3 bases, leaving 3 bases not matched to a gene. From germline, CDR1 is LNHDA and CDR2 SQIVND (reference sequence). The CDR3 runs 14 residues. The CDR3 DNA sequence: TGTGCCAGTAGTAAGGGACAGAACAATCAGCCCCAGCATTTT. The encoded protein is CASSKGQNNQPQHF. Combining the CDR3 with reference TRBV19 and TRBJ1-5 gives the whole variable domain DGGITQSPKYLFRKEGQNVTLSCEQNLNHDAMYWYRQDPGQGLRLIYYSQIVNDFQKGDIAEGYSVSREKKESFPLTVTSAQKNPTAFYLCASSKGQNNQPQHFGDGTRLSIL.

The CDR3 DNA reads TGTGCCAGCAGCGTAGTAGTTTTGGGAGGATCAGAGACCCAGTACTTC. The encoded protein is CASSVVVLGGSETQYF. The chain joins TRBV9 to TRBJ2-5; maybe TRBD2 (6 bases). The germline gives CDR1 SGDLS, CDR2 YYNGEE. The CDR3 loop spans 16 amino acids. V lost 0 bases to trimming and J lost 4 bases, with 16 bases between them.

This clone turned up a few times. This chain links TRBV6-7 with TRBJ1-3, with 9 nucleotides matching TRBD1. TRBV6-7 is assigned to the ORF class and has an uncertain function. The CDR3 has 19 residues. Unmatched junction bases numbered 18, after V lost 6 bases and J lost 3 bases. The CDR3 spells CASSGGQGDFWVCGNTIYF. CDR3 nucleotides: TGTGCCAGCAGCGGGGGACAGGGCGATTTTTGGGTGTGTGGAAACACCATATATTTT.

The CDR3 spells CASSPLQLAGNTIYF. The DNA for the CDR3 is TGCGCCAGCAGCCCATTGCAATTAGCCGGAAACACCATATATTTT. The V and J genes are TRBV4-1 and TRBJ1-3; no reliable D call. The CDR3 runs 15 residues. V lost 4 bases, J lost 4 bases, and 14 bases lay in between. In germline, CDR1 is MGHRA, CDR2 YSYEKL.

The chain is built from TRBV4-1 and TRBJ1-4, with 11 bases lining up with TRBD1. From germline, CDR1 is MGHRA and CDR2 YSYEKL. This CDR3 is 15 amino acids long. V lost 2 bases to trimming and J lost 8 bases; unmatched junction nucleotides: 4. The CDR3 DNA reads TGCGCCAGCAGCCAACAAGGGACAGGGGGAGAAAAACTGTTTTTT. Its protein is CASSQQGTGGEKLFF.

The chain uses TRBV14 and TRBJ1-1; tentatively, D is TRBD1 (6 bases). In germline, CDR1 is SGHDN, CDR2 FVKESK. CDR3 length: 13 amino acids. V was clipped by 5 bases and J by 1 base, with 8 bases between them. The CDR3 DNA sequence: TGTGCCAGCAGCTGGGGACAGAACACTGAAGCTTTCTTT. Its protein product is CASSWGQNTEAFF.

This sequence joins TRBV19 and TRBJ2-4; 11 bases match TRBD2. The CDR3 runs 14 residues. V was clipped by 5 bases and J by 4 bases; unmatched bases: 1. Germline CDR1 reads LNHDA; CDR2 reads SQIVND (reference sequence). The chain's CDR3 is CASSVAGGKNIQYF. CDR3 nucleotides: TGTGCCAGTAGTGTAGCGGGAGGGAAAAACATTCAGTACTTC. Filled out from reference TRBV19 and TRBJ2-4, the complete variable domain reads DGGITQSPKYLFRKEGQNVTLSCEQNLNHDAMYWYRQDPGQGLRLIYYSQIVNDFQKGDIAEGYSVSREKKESFPLTVTSAQKNPTAFYLCASSVAGGKNIQYFGAGTRLSVL.

This clone has a single count. V and J are TRBV6-2 or TRBV6-3 and TRBJ2-5; 8 bases agree with TRBD2. The germline CDR1 and CDR2 sequences are MNHEY and SVGEGT. This CDR3 has 16 amino acids. Trimming took 2 bases from V and 3 from J; bases not matched to a gene: 8. The CDR3, as DNA: TGTGCCAGCAGTTACCTAGAGCGGGGGTTCAAAGAGACCCAGTACTTC. As protein: CASSYLERGFKETQYF.

J is TRBJ2-1 and V is TRBV7-8, with D possibly being TRBD1 (6 bases). Trimming removed 5 bases from V and 1 base from J, with 15 bases in between. This CDR3 comprises 16 residues. Germline CDR1 is SGHVS and CDR2 is FQNEAQ. CDR3 in DNA: TGTGCCAGCAGCATTCGCGGACAGCTGTCCTACAATGAGCAGTTCTTC. Protein sequence: CASSIRGQLSYNEQFF.

The chain links TRBV28 to TRBJ2-6; D perhaps matches TRBD1 (6 bases). The ends were cut back, 3 bases at V and 0 bases at J, with 15 bases in the middle. The CDR3 extends over 18 amino acids. The germline gives CDR1 MDHEN, CDR2 SYDVKM. The CDR3 region has the DNA TGTGCCAGCAGTTTTTGGGGGCAGGGTTCCTCTGGGGCCAACGTCCTGACTTTC. This gives the protein CASSFWGQGSSGANVLTF.

This sequence joins TRBV5-5 and TRBJ1-5; TRBD1 is a possible D gene (6 bases). The CDR3 has 14 amino acids. Trimming removed 0 bases at V and 7 bases at J, with 11 bases between. Germline V CDR1 and CDR2: SGHKS, YYEKEE (reference sequence). CDR3 DNA: TGTGCCAGCAGCTTGGCAGGGGAGGGACAGCCCCAGCATTTT. This sequence encodes CASSLAGEGQPQHF.

CDR3 bases: TGTGCCAGCAGCGTAGGTACTACTCAAGAGACCCAGTACTTC. Translation: CASSVGTTQETQYF. This chain connects TRBV9 to TRBJ2-5; D unresolved. Germline V lookup: CDR1 SGDLS, CDR2 YYNGEE. The V end was cut by 0 bases, the J end by 2 bases, with 8 bases between. The CDR3 loop spans 14 amino acids. Full variable domain (outside the CDR3, taken from reference TRBV9 and TRBJ2-5): DSGVTQTPKHLITATGQRVTLRCSPRSGDLSVYWYQQSLDQGLQFLIQYYNGEERAKGNILERFSAQQFPDLHSELNLSSLELGDSALYFCASSVGTTQETQYFGPGTRLLVL.

This sequence joins TRBV7-6 and TRBJ2-1; TRBD1 is a possible D gene (5 bases). V was shortened by 1 base and J by 6 bases, with 16 bases between the two germline ends. The length of the CDR3 is 16 residues. Germline-derived CDR1 and CDR2 are SGHVS and FNYEAQ. The CDR3 DNA follows: TGTGCCAGCAGCTTAGTTCGGCAGGGTGGTGGCAATGAGCAGTTCTTC. It translates to CASSLVRQGGGNEQFF.

The CDR3 sequence is CASRQGTSGINEQFF. For the CDR3, the DNA is TGTGCCAGCAGGCAGGGGACTAGCGGGATCAATGAGCAGTTCTTC. This sequence joins TRBV6-6 and TRBJ2-1; 13 bases match TRBD2. Germline V lookup: CDR1 MNHNY, CDR2 SVGAGI (reference sequence). This CDR3 is built from 15 residues. V shed 6 bases and J 6 bases; nucleotides not matched to a gene: 5.

The chain carries TRBV27 and TRBJ2-2, with 14 bases aligning to TRBD2. Germline lookup yields CDR1 MNHEY and CDR2 SMNVEV (reference sequence). V trimming: 5 bases; J trimming: 5 bases; junction bases outside the gene matches: 13. The CDR3 is 19 residues long. This chain's CDR3 is CASSRGGGWTSGRTGELFF. In DNA, the CDR3 is TGTGCCAGCAGTCGCGGAGGGGGGTGGACTAGCGGGAGGACCGGGGAGCTGTTTTTT.

This clone has only one observation. This chain connects TRBV6-5 to TRBJ2-4; 8 bases align to TRBD1. Germline CDR1 MNHEY, CDR2 SVGAGI. The CDR3 totals 15 residues. J gave up 5 bases and V 2 bases, and 5 bases lay outside the gene matches. The CDR3 spells CASSYGTGRENIQYF. CDR3 nucleotide sequence: TGTGCCAGCAGTTACGGGACAGGCAGAGAAAACATTCAGTACTTC.

The sample holds one count of this clone. This chain connects TRBV5-8 to TRBJ1-6, with D perhaps matching TRBD1 (5 bases). V was shortened by 1 base and J by 10 bases, with 15 bases between the two germline ends. Germline CDR1 and CDR2: SGHTS and YDEGEE. CDR3 length equals 15 residues. CDR3 sequence: CASSLKAGRESPLHF. CDR3 coding DNA: TGTGCCAGCAGCTTGAAGGCAGGGCGGGAGTCACCCCTCCACTTT.